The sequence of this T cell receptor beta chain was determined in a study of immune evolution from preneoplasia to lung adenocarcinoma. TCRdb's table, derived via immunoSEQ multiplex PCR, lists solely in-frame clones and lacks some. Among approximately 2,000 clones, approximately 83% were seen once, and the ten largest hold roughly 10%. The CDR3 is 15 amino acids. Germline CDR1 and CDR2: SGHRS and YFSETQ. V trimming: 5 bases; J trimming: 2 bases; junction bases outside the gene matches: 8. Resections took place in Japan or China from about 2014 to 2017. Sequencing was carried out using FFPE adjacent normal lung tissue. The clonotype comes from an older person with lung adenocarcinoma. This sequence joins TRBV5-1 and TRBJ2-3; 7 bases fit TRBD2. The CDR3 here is CASRWGEGNTDTQYF. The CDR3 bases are TGCGCCAGCAGATGGGGGGAGGGTAACACAGATACGCAGTATTTT.